This TCR beta chain was obtained from a study of T cell changes during pregnancy in multiple sclerosis. The protocol was immunoSEQ multiplex PCR, while the TCRdb copy is restricted to in-frame clones and leaves out a portion. The sample holds tens of thousands of clones, about nine tenths seen once. Germline V gives CDR1 SGHDN, CDR2 FVKESK. V was pared by 4 bases and J by 4 bases, with 14 bases between. The CDR3 runs to 15 residues. This clonotype was obtained from a female donor with multiple sclerosis, enrolled in a pregnancy study. The genes are TRBV14 and TRBJ2-1, with a tentative D call TRBD2 (5 bases). This specimen consisted of CD4+ T cells from peripheral blood mononuclear cells, obtained in the second trimester of pregnancy. This chain's CDR3 is CASSPRFGVYNEQFF. The CDR3 DNA is TGTGCCAGCAGCCCCCGGTTCGGGGTTTACAATGAGCAGTTCTTC.